This entry lists 6 T cell receptor beta chains sequenced from one sample in a study of blood T cell repertoires in COVID-19. TCRdb's copy holds only in-frame clones and misses some; the assay was immunoSEQ multiplex PCR. The table includes fewer than 450,000 clones, around nine tenths detected once. Sequencing was performed on peripheral blood. The receptors come from a woman under 30 who had recovered from COVID-19.

This clone was seen just once. The rearrangement uses TRBV21-1 and TRBJ1-3; TRBD1, the D gene given by the table, was not confirmed from the DNA. TRBV21-1 is an annotated pseudogene. This CDR3 has 20 residues. DNA of the CDR3: TGTGCCAGCAGCAAAGCAGGGGCAAGAAATCCTACTCGGATGGGAAACACCATATATTTT. It specifies CASSKAGARNPTRMGNTIYF.

The V and J genes are TRBV7-2 and TRBJ1-2, with D unclear. CDR3 length: 13 residues. V gave up 4 bases and J gave up 5 bases, with 11 bases separating them. The V gene's germline CDR1 is SGHTA and CDR2 FQGNSA. The CDR3 is CASSSPQVYGYTF. The CDR3, as DNA: TGTGCCAGCAGCTCGCCTCAGGTTTATGGCTACACCTTC.

The genes are TRBV6-2 or TRBV6-3 and TRBJ2-5; a possible D gene is TRBD1 (5 bases). Trimming took off 5 bases at V and 4 bases at J, with 8 bases between the two ends. Germline V gene lookup returns CDR1 MNHEY and CDR2 SVGEGT. The CDR3 is 12 residues long. This CDR3 reads CASSQGGETQYF. The CDR3 DNA follows: TGTGCCAGCAGTCAGGGCGGAGAGACCCAGTACTTC.

This chain joins TRBV6-5 and TRBJ1-4; D not resolved. Germline loops: CDR1 MNHEY, CDR2 SVGAGI. Trimming pared 4 bases from V and 6 bases from J, leaving 12 bases between. This CDR3 is built from 14 residues. The CDR3 region has the DNA TGTGCCAGCAGTTCTACAGACACGTATGAAAAACTGTTTTTT. Encoded protein: CASSSTDTYEKLFF.

The J gene is TRBJ1-2, the V gene TRBV6-2 or TRBV6-3; TRBD1 aligns across 7 bases. V shed 2 bases and J 0 bases; nucleotides not matched to a gene: 3. The germline V gene has CDR1 MNHEY and CDR2 SVGEGT. The CDR3 has 15 amino acids. The CDR3 nucleotides are TGTGCCAGCAGTTACAACAGGGGTTCTAACTATGGCTACACCTTC. Translating gives CASSYNRGSNYGYTF.

The rearrangement links TRBV5-1 to TRBJ2-2, with 8 bases lining up with TRBD2. The ends lost 4 bases at V and 6 bases at J; junction bases unmatched: 8. CDR1 and CDR2 from the germline V gene are SGHRS and YFSETQ. This CDR3 comprises 15 residues. DNA of the CDR3: TGCGCCAGCAGCGTGGGACTAGGTTTCGCCGGGGAGCTGTTTTTT. Protein sequence: CASSVGLGFAGELFF. Filled out from reference TRBV5-1 and TRBJ2-2, the complete variable domain reads KAGVTQTPRYLIKTRGQQVTLSCSPISGHRSVSWYQQTPGQGLQFLFEYFSETQRNKGNFPGRFSGRQFSNSRSEMNVSTLELGDSALYLCASSVGLGFAGELFFGEGSRLTVL.